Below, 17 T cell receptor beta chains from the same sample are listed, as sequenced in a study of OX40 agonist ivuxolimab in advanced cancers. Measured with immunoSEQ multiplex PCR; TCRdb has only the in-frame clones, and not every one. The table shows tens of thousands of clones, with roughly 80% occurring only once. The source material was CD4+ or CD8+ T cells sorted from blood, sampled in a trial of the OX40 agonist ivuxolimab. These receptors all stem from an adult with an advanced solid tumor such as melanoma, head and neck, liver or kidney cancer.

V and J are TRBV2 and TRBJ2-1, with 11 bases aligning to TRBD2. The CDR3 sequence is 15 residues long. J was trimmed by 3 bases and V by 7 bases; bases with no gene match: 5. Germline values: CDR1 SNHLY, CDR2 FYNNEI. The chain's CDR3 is CASTPLAGDYNEQFF. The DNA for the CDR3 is TGTGCCAGCACCCCACTAGCGGGAGACTACAATGAGCAGTTCTTC.

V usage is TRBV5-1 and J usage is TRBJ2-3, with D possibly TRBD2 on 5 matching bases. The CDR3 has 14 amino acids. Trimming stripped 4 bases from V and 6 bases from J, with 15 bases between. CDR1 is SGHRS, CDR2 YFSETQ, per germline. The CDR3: CASSPEAHPDTQYF. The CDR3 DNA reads TGCGCCAGCAGCCCGGAGGCCCACCCGGATACGCAGTATTTT.

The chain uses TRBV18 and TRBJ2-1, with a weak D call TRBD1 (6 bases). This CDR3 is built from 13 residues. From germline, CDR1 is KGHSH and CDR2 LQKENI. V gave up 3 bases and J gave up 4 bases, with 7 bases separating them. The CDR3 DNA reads TGTGCCAGCTCACCGGGGACATACAATGAGCAGTTCTTC. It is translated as CASSPGTYNEQFF.

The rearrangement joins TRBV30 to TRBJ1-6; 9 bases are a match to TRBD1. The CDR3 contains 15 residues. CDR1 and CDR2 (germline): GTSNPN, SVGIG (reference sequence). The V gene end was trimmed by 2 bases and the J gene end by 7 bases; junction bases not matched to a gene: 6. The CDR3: CAWSYRDRANSPLHF. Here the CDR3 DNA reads TGTGCCTGGAGTTACCGGGACAGGGCGAATTCACCCCTCCACTTT.

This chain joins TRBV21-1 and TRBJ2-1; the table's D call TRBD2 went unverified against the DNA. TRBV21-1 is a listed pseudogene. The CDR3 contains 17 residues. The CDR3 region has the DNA TGTGCCAGCAGCAAAGAAAGCGGACTAGCGGACTACAATGAGCAGTTCTTC. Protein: CASSKESGLADYNEQFF.

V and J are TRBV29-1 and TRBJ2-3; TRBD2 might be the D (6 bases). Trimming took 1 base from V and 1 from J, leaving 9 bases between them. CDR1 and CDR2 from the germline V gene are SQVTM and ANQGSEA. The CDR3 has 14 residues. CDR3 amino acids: CSVEGAGRTDTQYF. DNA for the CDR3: TGCAGCGTTGAAGGGGCGGGACGCACAGATACGCAGTATTTT.

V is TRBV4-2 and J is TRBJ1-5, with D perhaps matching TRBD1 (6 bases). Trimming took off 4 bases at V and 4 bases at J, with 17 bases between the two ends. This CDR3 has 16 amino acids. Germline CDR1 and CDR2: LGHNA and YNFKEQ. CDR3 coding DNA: TGTGCCAGCAGCCCTTCACCCGACAGGACAAATCAGCCCCAGCATTTT. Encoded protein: CASSPSPDRTNQPQHF.

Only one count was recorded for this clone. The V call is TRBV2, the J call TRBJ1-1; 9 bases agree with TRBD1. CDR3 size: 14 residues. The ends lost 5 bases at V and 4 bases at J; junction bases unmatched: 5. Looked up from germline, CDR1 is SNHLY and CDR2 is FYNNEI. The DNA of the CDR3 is TGTGCCAGCAGTCGAGAGACAGGGGGCACTGAAGCTTTCTTT. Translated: CASSRETGGTEAFF.

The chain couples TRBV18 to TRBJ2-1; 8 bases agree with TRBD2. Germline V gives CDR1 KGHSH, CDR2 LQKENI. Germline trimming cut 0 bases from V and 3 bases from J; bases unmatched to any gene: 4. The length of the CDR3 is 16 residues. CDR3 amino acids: CASSPPGGGIYNEQFF. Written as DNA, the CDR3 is TGTGCCAGCTCACCACCGGGCGGGGGGATCTACAATGAGCAGTTCTTC.

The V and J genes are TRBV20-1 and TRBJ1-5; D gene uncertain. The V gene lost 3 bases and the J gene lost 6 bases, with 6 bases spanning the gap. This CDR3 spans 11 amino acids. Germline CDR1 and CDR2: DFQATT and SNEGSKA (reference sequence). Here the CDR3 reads CSASDGQPQHF. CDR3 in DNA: TGCAGTGCTAGTGATGGTCAGCCCCAGCATTTT.

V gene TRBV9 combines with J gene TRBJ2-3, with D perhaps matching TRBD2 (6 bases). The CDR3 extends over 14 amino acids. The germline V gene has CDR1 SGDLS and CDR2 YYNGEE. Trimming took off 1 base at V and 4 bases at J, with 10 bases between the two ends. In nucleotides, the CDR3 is TGTGCCAGCAGCGTAACCTCGGGGGCAGATACGCAGTATTTT. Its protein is CASSVTSGADTQYF. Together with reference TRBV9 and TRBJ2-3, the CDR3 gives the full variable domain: DSGVTQTPKHLITATGQRVTLRCSPRSGDLSVYWYQQSLDQGLQFLIQYYNGEERAKGNILERFSAQQFPDLHSELNLSSLELGDSALYFCASSVTSGADTQYFGPGTRLTVL.

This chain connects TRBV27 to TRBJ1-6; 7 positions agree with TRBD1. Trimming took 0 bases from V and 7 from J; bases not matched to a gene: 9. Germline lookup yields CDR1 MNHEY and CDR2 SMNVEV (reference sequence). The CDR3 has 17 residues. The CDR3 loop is CASSLSGGALGNSPLHF. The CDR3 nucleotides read TGTGCCAGCAGTTTATCAGGGGGCGCGCTTGGGAATTCACCCCTCCACTTT.

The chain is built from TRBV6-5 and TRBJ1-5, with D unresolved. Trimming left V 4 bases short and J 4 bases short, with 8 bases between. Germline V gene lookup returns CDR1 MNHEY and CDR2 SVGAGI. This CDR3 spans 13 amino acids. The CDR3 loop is CASSSTVNQPQHF. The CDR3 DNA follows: TGTGCCAGCAGTTCAACAGTGAATCAGCCCCAGCATTTT.

CDR3 in amino acids: CASTKTGNLNGYTF. CDR3 nucleotides: TGTGCCAGCACTAAAACAGGGAATCTAAATGGCTACACCTTC. The chain links TRBV2 to TRBJ1-2, with D possibly being TRBD1 (6 bases). Germline values: CDR1 SNHLY, CDR2 FYNNEI. The CDR3 is made up of 14 amino acids. Trimming cost V 7 bases and J 6 bases, with 18 bases left between them. Full variable domain (remainder filled in from reference TRBV2 and TRBJ1-2): EPEVTQTPSHQVTQMGQEVILRCVPISNHLYFYWYRQILGQKVEFLVSFYNNEISEKSEIFDDQFSVERPDGSNFTLKIRSTKLEDSAMYFCASTKTGNLNGYTFGSGTRLTVV.

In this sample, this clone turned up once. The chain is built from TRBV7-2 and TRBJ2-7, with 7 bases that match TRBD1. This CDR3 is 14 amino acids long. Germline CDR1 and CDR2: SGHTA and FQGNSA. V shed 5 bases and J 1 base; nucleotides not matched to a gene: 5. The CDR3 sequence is CASSRLTGSYEQYF. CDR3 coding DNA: TGTGCCAGCAGCCGCCTGACAGGGTCCTACGAGCAGTACTTC.

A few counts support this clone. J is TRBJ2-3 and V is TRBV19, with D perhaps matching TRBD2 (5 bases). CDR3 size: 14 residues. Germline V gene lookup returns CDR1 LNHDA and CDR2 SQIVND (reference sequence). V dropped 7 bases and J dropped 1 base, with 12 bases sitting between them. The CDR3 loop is CASKEEEGTDTQYF. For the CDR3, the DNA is TGTGCCAGTAAGGAGGAAGAGGGCACAGATACGCAGTATTTT.

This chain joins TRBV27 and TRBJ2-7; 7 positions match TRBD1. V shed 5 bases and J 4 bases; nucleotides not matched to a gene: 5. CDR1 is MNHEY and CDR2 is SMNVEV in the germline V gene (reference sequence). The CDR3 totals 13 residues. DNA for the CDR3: TGTGCCAGCAGTCTGACAGGGAGATACGAGCAGTACTTC. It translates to CASSLTGRYEQYF.